This TCR beta chain stems from a study of T cells in Graves' hyperthyroidism and ophthalmopathy. Pregnant or lactating patients were excluded, as were those with uncontrolled infection or other autoimmune disease. Study outcomes and limitations: Most thyroid clonotypes with frequency above 0.001 were detected in blood.

Concerning this clonotype itself: Its antigen remains unidentified.

CDR3 length: 16 amino acids. V shed 3 bases and J shed 6 bases, with 18 bases lying between them. The germline V gene encodes CDR1 LNHNV and CDR2 YYDKDF (reference sequence). Amplification targeted TCR beta CDR3 regions from RNA transcripts. In the first-round RT-PCR of the TCR CDR3, the HTBI primer set was used. Via MiXCR, TCRdb re-called the multiplex PCR reads, giving one row per CDR3 protein. This table has hundreds of thousands of distinct CDR3 sequences, under 15% appearing once. This clonotype was sampled from a woman in her 30s with Graves' hyperthyroidism. The specimen sequenced was blood. The rearrangement links TRBV15 to TRBJ2-1; perhaps TRBD2 as D (6 bases). Written as DNA, the CDR3 is TGTGCCACCAGCAGGTCCGGGACTCCATCTGCCAATGAGCAGTTCTTC. Protein product: CATSRSGTPSANEQFF.